The 12 T cell receptor beta chains below come from one sample, sequenced in a study of blood T cell repertoires in COVID-19. Some clones are missing from TCRdb's copy, which holds only in-frame ones; the method was immunoSEQ multiplex PCR. The repertoire holds about 72,000 clones, with 83% as singletons. Sample: peripheral blood. The origin of the receptors is a woman of 80 years or more with acute or convalescent COVID-19.

This clone occurred once. V and J are TRBV12-3 or TRBV12-4 and TRBJ1-1, with D possibly being TRBD1 (6 bases). Trimming removed 6 bases at V and 5 bases at J, with 13 bases between. The CDR3 has 13 amino acids. In DNA, the CDR3 is TGTGCCAGCAGCTGGGGACAACGGACTGAAGCTTTCTTT. This sequence encodes CASSWGQRTEAFF.

The chain couples TRBV15 to TRBJ2-3; maybe TRBD2 (6 bases). Trimming removed 9 bases from V and 4 bases from J, with 17 bases in between. CDR3 length: 14 residues. Germline CDR1 LNHNV, CDR2 YYDKDF (reference sequence). The CDR3 DNA reads as TGTGCCACAGCAATGGCAGGGAGGCCAGATACGCAGTATTTT. This gives the protein CATAMAGRPDTQYF.

J is TRBJ2-5 and V is TRBV6-2 or TRBV6-3; 10 bases line up with TRBD1. After removal of 6 bases from V and 6 bases from J, the junction contained 7 bases not matched to a gene. The germline V gene encodes CDR1 MNHEY and CDR2 SVGEGT. CDR3 length equals 14 residues. CDR3 sequence: CASSPGQGLKTQYF. The DNA of the CDR3 is TGTGCCAGCAGCCCGGGACAGGGGTTGAAGACCCAGTACTTC.

The rearrangement uses TRBV18 and TRBJ2-7, with TRBD1 identical over 9 bases. This CDR3 is 15 amino acids long. Germline values: CDR1 KGHSH, CDR2 LQKENI. With V trimmed by 3 bases and J by 3 bases, 6 bases remained unmatched. The CDR3 coding sequence is TGTGCCAGCTCACCCGGGACAGGGAGGTACTACGAGCAGTACTTC. It codes for CASSPGTGRYYEQYF.

This clone was observed once. The chain is built from TRBV7-2 and TRBJ2-2; perhaps TRBD1 as D (6 bases). Germline V gene data show CDR1 as SGHTA and CDR2 as FQGNSA. V was pared by 4 bases and J by 4 bases, with 10 bases between. CDR3 length: 14 amino acids. In DNA, the CDR3 is TGTGCCAGCAGCTCTGGACAGATCACCGGGGAGCTGTTTTTT. Translated, it gives CASSSGQITGELFF.

This chain uses TRBV29-1 with TRBJ2-6; no firm D call. The CDR3 sequence is 12 residues long. The germline V gene has CDR1 SQVTM and CDR2 ANQGSEA. V dropped 7 bases and J dropped 0 bases, with 4 bases sitting between them. The CDR3 reads CSANSGANVLTF. The CDR3 nucleotides read TGCAGCGCCAACTCTGGGGCCAACGTCCTGACTTTC.

With regard to this clone: Relative to the germline gene, one junction end is altered; a read error may explain this. This rearrangement joins TRBV5-5 to TRBJ1-2; possible D gene TRBD1, 5 bases. CDR1 and CDR2 from the germline V gene are SGHKS and YYEKEE (reference sequence). The CDR3 is 14 residues long. The DNA for the CDR3 is TGTGCCAGCAGTTTGGGGGGAGCTAACTATGGCTACACCTTC. Translating gives CASSLGGANYGYTF. Full variable domain (rest looked up from reference TRBV5-5 and TRBJ1-2): DAGVTQSPTHLIKTRGQQVTLRCSPISGHKSVSWYQQVLGQGPQFIFQYYEKEERGRGNFPDRFSARQFPNYSSELNVNALLLGDSALYLCASSLGGANYGYTFGSGTRLTVV.

The rearrangement links TRBV12-5 to TRBJ1-1, with TRBD1 matching over 7 bases. Germline CDR1 reads LGHNT; CDR2 reads FRNRAP. Trimming removed 2 bases from V and 8 bases from J; junction bases left unmatched: 5. CDR3 size: 13 residues. The CDR3 DNA is TGTGCTAGTGGTTTGCTCTCACAGGGGGAAGCTTTCTTT. Encoded protein: CASGLLSQGEAFF.

V usage is TRBV3-1 (or the pseudogene TRBV3-2) and J usage is TRBJ2-3; TRBD1 aligns across 7 bases. The CDR3 covers 17 residues. Looked up from germline, CDR1 is LGHDT and CDR2 is YNNKEL (reference sequence). V shed 3 bases and J 2 bases; nucleotides not matched to a gene: 11. CDR3 DNA sequence: TGTGCCAGCAGCCACCCTCTAGGGACAGTATCCACAGATACGCAGTATTTT. It translates to CASSHPLGTVSTDTQYF.

This clone was observed a single time. In DNA, the CDR3 is TGTGCCAGCAGCCCCTGGGACAACAATGAGCAGTTCTTC. It codes for CASSPWDNNEQFF. V and J are TRBV11-2 and TRBJ2-1; D is perhaps TRBD1 (6 bases). There are 13 residues in the CDR3. Per the germline V gene, CDR1 is SGHAT and CDR2 is FQNNGV. The V gene lost 5 bases and the J gene lost 5 bases, with 10 bases spanning the gap. The whole variable domain, remainder taken from reference TRBV11-2 and TRBJ2-1, is EAGVAQSPRYKIIEKRQSVAFWCNPISGHATLYWYQQILGQGPKLLIQFQNNGVVDDSQLPKDRFSAERLKGVDSTLKIQPAKLEDSAVYLCASSPWDNNEQFFGPGTRLTVL.

The genes are TRBV2 and TRBJ2-5, with D perhaps matching TRBD2 (6 bases). Germline CDR1 is SNHLY and CDR2 is FYNNEI. This CDR3 is built from 14 residues. V lost 8 bases and J lost 7, with 20 bases in between. The CDR3 nucleotides read TGTGCCAGCCGACGGGACTCCCCGGAGCGGACCCAGTACTTC. Its protein product is CASRRDSPERTQYF.

The rearrangement links TRBV5-1 to TRBJ1-1; TRBD1 is a possible D gene (6 bases). Germline loops: CDR1 SGHRS, CDR2 YFSETQ. The CDR3 covers 14 residues. V dropped 5 bases and J dropped 1 base, with 12 bases sitting between them. The CDR3 region is CASREQGRNTEAFF. CDR3 coding DNA: TGCGCCAGCAGGGAACAGGGTCGGAACACTGAAGCTTTCTTT.